These T cell receptor beta chains were read from a single sample in a study of blood T cell repertoires in COVID-19. Assay used: immunoSEQ multiplex PCR; TCRdb lists only in-frame clones, some missing. In the table there are 410,000 or so clones, about nine tenths of which are singletons. Sequenced sample: peripheral blood. Receptor source: a woman aged 25 to 39 with active or convalescent COVID-19. The CDR3 runs from the conserved cysteine through the conserved F or W. The D gene is left open where the match is weak. The listing skips clone size in some rows; elsewhere it reads once, few, many or a size class.

cdr3_aa | cdr3_nt | clone_size | j_call | d_call | v_call
CASSLVVLAGLHTDTQYF | TGTGCCAGCAGCTTAGTGGTATTAGCGGGGCTGCACACAGATACGCAGTATTTT | NA | TRBJ2-3 | TRBD2 | TRBV7-8
CASSKGTGGEMSPQHF | TGTGCCAGTAGTAAAGGGACAGGGGGGGAGATGTCGCCCCAGCATTTT | NA | TRBJ1-5 | TRBD1 | TRBV19
CASSPGLIRGTKPQHF | TGTGCCAGCTCACCGGGACTAATACGGGGAACGAAGCCCCAGCATTTT | NA | TRBJ1-5 | NA | TRBV18
CASTRPGTGGWGTEAFF | TGTGCCAGCACCCGACCCGGGACAGGGGGCTGGGGCACTGAAGCTTTCTTT | NA | TRBJ1-1 | TRBD1 | TRBV25-1
CASSPNAGFRSTGELFF | TGCGCCAGCAGCCCGAACGCGGGGTTTCGATCGACCGGGGAGCTGTTTTTT | NA | TRBJ2-2 | NA | TRBV5-1
CASSNRGHGAFF | TGTGCCAGCAGCAACCGAGGGCATGGGGCTTTCTTT | NA | TRBJ1-1 | NA | TRBV21-1
CAWSLQGDQPQHF | TGTGCCTGGAGCTTACAGGGGGATCAGCCCCAGCATTTT | NA | TRBJ1-5 | TRBD1 | TRBV30
CASSQDSVGGDSGANVLTF | TGCGCCAGCAGCCAAGATTCGGTGGGAGGAGACTCTGGGGCCAACGTCCTGACTTTC | few | TRBJ2-6 | NA | TRBV4-1
CASSPGQFGGQPQHF | TGCGCCAGCAGCCCGGGACAGTTCGGAGGTCAGCCCCAGCATTTT | NA | TRBJ1-5 | TRBD1 | TRBV5-1
CASSPHSGTGHSYEQYF | TGTGCCAGCAGCCCACACTCCGGGACAGGGCACTCCTACGAGCAGTACTTC | NA | TRBJ2-7 | TRBD1 | TRBV9
CASSPAAEYGYTF | TGTGCCAGCAGCCCGGCGGCAGAATATGGCTACACCTTC | once | TRBJ1-2 | NA | TRBV11-2
CASSLAQGDTQYF | TGTGCCAGCAGCTTGGCACAGGGTGATACGCAGTATTTT | NA | TRBJ2-3 | NA | TRBV5-4
CASSLETWLSSYNEQFF | TGCGCCAGCAGCTTGGAGACTTGGTTAAGCTCCTACAATGAGCAGTTCTTC | few | TRBJ2-1 | NA | TRBV5-1
CASSLSPGTEAFF | TGTGCCAGCAGCTTATCCCCCGGCACTGAAGCTTTCTTT | NA | TRBJ1-1 | NA | TRBV13
CATNDRGTDQPQHF | TGTGCCACCAACGACAGGGGGACTGATCAGCCCCAGCATTTT | NA | TRBJ1-5 | TRBD1 | TRBV10-3
CASRTGRQSGAAFF | TGTGCCAGCAGAACAGGGAGACAGTCAGGGGCAGCTTTCTTT | NA | TRBJ1-1 | NA | TRBV6-5
CASSPPGQGDEKLFF | TGTGCCAGCTCACCACCTGGACAGGGTGACGAAAAACTGTTTTTT | NA | TRBJ1-4 | TRBD1 | TRBV18
CASSLGAGGQPQHF | TGTGCCAGCAGCTTAGGGGCAGGGGGACAGCCCCAGCATTTT | NA | TRBJ1-5 | TRBD1 | TRBV7-9
CASSPRPSGGSKETQYF | TGTGCCAGCTCCCCGAGGCCTAGCGGGGGTTCCAAAGAGACCCAGTACTTC | NA | TRBJ2-5 | TRBD2 | TRBV18
CASSDAGLAALQETQYF | TGTGCCAGCAGTGACGCTGGACTAGCGGCCCTACAAGAGACCCAGTACTTC | NA | TRBJ2-5 | TRBD2 | TRBV25-1
CAISPGQKETQYF | TGTGCCATCAGCCCGGGACAGAAAGAGACCCAGTACTTC | NA | TRBJ2-5 | TRBD1 | TRBV10-3
CASSLSYEQYF | TGTGCCAGCAGCCTATCCTACGAGCAGTACTTC | NA | TRBJ2-7 | NA | TRBV3-1/TRBV3-2
CASRQGTGYGYTF | TGTGCCAGCAGACAGGGGACAGGGTATGGCTACACCTTC | NA | TRBJ1-2 | TRBD1 | TRBV27
CASSLEGQGRGYTF | TGCGCCAGCAGCTTGGAGGGACAGGGCCGTGGCTACACCTTC | NA | TRBJ1-2 | TRBD1 | TRBV5-1
CASNPTGGGELNAF | TGTGCCAGCAATCCGACAGGGGGCGGCGAGCTTAATGCCTTC | NA | TRBJ2-7 | TRBD1 | TRBV7-9
CASSLTDRVESEQYF | TGCGCCAGCAGCTTGACCGACAGGGTGGAAAGCGAGCAGTACTTC | once | TRBJ2-7 | TRBD1 | TRBV5-1
CASSVVGDRGVF | TGTGCCAGCAGCGTAGTTGGAGACAGGGGGGTCTTC | NA | TRBJ2-1 | TRBD1 | TRBV9
CASSFSGPGTDTQYF | TGTGCCAGCAGCTTTAGCGGGCCCGGCACAGATACGCAGTATTTT | NA | TRBJ2-3 | TRBD2 | TRBV6-5
CASSANSVSYEQYF | TGTGCCAGCAGCGCCAATAGCGTATCCTACGAGCAGTACTTC | NA | TRBJ2-7 | NA | TRBV2
CASSFGNQPQHF | TGTGCCAGCAGCTTCGGCAATCAGCCCCAGCATTTT | NA | TRBJ1-5 | NA | TRBV7-2
CASERGIGVAGNTIYF | TGTGCCAGCGAACGGGGGATAGGGGTGGCTGGAAACACCATATATTTT | NA | TRBJ1-3 | NA | TRBV11-2
CASSLGSREQFF | TGTGCCAGCAGCTTAGGTTCTAGGGAGCAGTTCTTC | NA | TRBJ2-1 | NA | TRBV7-2
CASSSRRTGGSGNTIYF | TGTGCCAGCAGCTCTCGAAGGACAGGGGGTTCTGGAAACACCATATATTTT | NA | TRBJ1-3 | TRBD1 | TRBV11-2
CASGLFSEAAFYSNQPQHF | TGTGCTAGTGGTTTGTTTTCCGAAGCAGCGTTTTATAGCAATCAGCCCCAGCATTTT | NA | TRBJ1-5 | NA | TRBV12-5
CASSDLPGGKGDTQYF | TGTGCCAGCAGTGACTTGCCGGGAGGGAAGGGAGATACGCAGTATTTT | NA | TRBJ2-3 | TRBD2 | TRBV6-4